The 23 T cell receptor beta chains given below trace back to one sample, sequenced in a study of blood T cell repertoires in COVID-19. Method: immunoSEQ multiplex PCR; TCRdb's copy keeps in-frame clones and lacks some. In the table there are roughly 140,000 clones, roughly 84% of which are singletons. The sample consisted of peripheral blood. The receptors here all came from a human donor in a cohort sampled during active COVID-19.

The J gene is TRBJ2-1, the V gene TRBV10-3, with D maybe TRBD2 (6 bases). The germline V gene has CDR1 ENHRY and CDR2 SYGVKD. There are 12 residues in the CDR3. Trimming took off 2 bases at V and 10 bases at J, with 9 bases between the two ends. The CDR3 DNA reads TGTGCCATCAGTGAGGATCGGGGGGAGCAGTTCTTC. Protein sequence: CAISEDRGEQFF.

The chain recombines TRBV6-6 with TRBJ2-7; TRBD1 agrees at 8 bases. J lost 5 bases, V lost 0 bases, and 3 bases had no gene match. CDR3 length: 14 residues. Germline V gene lookup returns CDR1 MNHNY and CDR2 SVGAGI (reference sequence). In nucleotides, the CDR3 is TGTGCCAGCAGTTACTCGACAGGGGTCAACGAGCAGTACTTC. Translated, it gives CASSYSTGVNEQYF.

The V and J genes are TRBV5-8 and TRBJ2-3; TRBD2 might be the D (5 bases). Trimming cost V 0 bases and J 6 bases, with 8 bases left between them. Germline CDR1 is SGHTS and CDR2 is YDEGEE. The CDR3 loop spans 13 amino acids. The CDR3 sequence: CASSLEGLDTQYF. The CDR3 region has the DNA TGTGCCAGCAGCTTGGAAGGACTGGATACGCAGTATTTT.

The chain uses TRBV2 and TRBJ2-7, with a weak D call TRBD2 (6 bases). Per germline, CDR1 SNHLY and CDR2 FYNNEI. This CDR3 contains 14 residues. The V gene lost 6 bases and the J gene lost 7 bases, with 19 bases spanning the gap. The CDR3 DNA reads TGTGCCAGCAGGGCACGTCTTAGCGGCTATGAGCAGTACTTC. Translation gives CASRARLSGYEQYF.

The gene calls are TRBV7-8 and TRBJ1-1, with no clear D. CDR1 and CDR2 from the germline V gene are SGHVS and FQNEAQ. Trimming took off 3 bases at V and 0 bases at J, with 11 bases between the two ends. The CDR3 is 15 amino acids. The CDR3 DNA reads TGTGCCAGCAGCTTGAATTCGGTCCTGAACACTGAAGCTTTCTTT. Residues: CASSLNSVLNTEAFF.

The chain has TRBV10-3 and TRBJ1-4, with D unresolved. The CDR3 extends over 14 amino acids. The V and J ends lost 3 bases and 0 bases respectively, with 5 bases between them. Germline CDR1 reads ENHRY; CDR2 reads SYGVKD. The CDR3 bases are TGTGCCATCAGTGACGGGGCAACTAATGAAAAACTGTTTTTT. It translates to CAISDGATNEKLFF.

The J gene is TRBJ1-1, the V gene TRBV25-1; weak D call: TRBD1 (5 bases). CDR3 size: 14 residues. V lost 1 base to trimming and J lost 5 bases, with 11 bases between them. Germline CDR1 MGHDK, CDR2 SYGVNS. The CDR3 region has the DNA TGTGCCAGCAGTGAATCAACAGGAATGACTGAAGCTTTCTTT. Translated: CASSESTGMTEAFF. The whole variable domain, remainder taken from reference TRBV25-1 and TRBJ1-1, is EADIYQTPRYLVIGTGKKITLECSQTMGHDKMYWYQQDPGMELHLIHYSYGVNSTEKGDLSSESTVSRIRTEHFPLTLESARPSHTSQYLCASSESTGMTEAFFGQGTRLTVV.

This clone has only one observation. V gene TRBV27 combines with J gene TRBJ2-6; 10 bases are a match to TRBD1. V trimming: 5 bases; J trimming: 5 bases; junction bases outside the gene matches: 6. The germline CDR1 and CDR2 sequences are MNHEY and SMNVEV (reference sequence). The CDR3 loop spans 16 amino acids. The CDR3 loop reads CASSIGTGARANVLTF. As DNA, the CDR3 is TGTGCCAGCAGTATAGGGACAGGGGCCCGGGCCAACGTCCTGACTTTC.

The V call is TRBV10-3, the J call TRBJ2-5, with 8 bases lining up with TRBD2. Germline CDR1 is ENHRY and CDR2 is SYGVKD. This CDR3 has 17 amino acids. V trimming: 9 bases; J trimming: 3 bases; junction bases outside the gene matches: 18. The CDR3 bases are TGTGCCATATCCGCGGGGGGAGGGCCGAGCGATAAAGAGACCCAGTACTTC. This sequence encodes CAISAGGGPSDKETQYF.

V gene TRBV11-3 combines with J gene TRBJ2-2, with 7 bases that match TRBD1. Germline loops: CDR1 SGHNT, CDR2 YENEEA. The CDR3 extends over 14 amino acids. V was pared by 5 bases and J by 9 bases, with 9 bases of the junction left unmatched. CDR3: CASSQTGTLRELFF. The DNA of the CDR3 is TGTGCCAGCAGCCAGACAGGGACGCTGAGGGAGCTGTTTTTT.

The V call is TRBV24-1, the J call TRBJ2-6, with 9 bases fitting TRBD1. This CDR3 has 18 residues. V was pared by 5 bases and J by 0 bases, with 7 bases of the junction left unmatched. Germline V gene lookup returns CDR1 KGHDR and CDR2 SFDVKD. CDR3 residues: CATSGPGTGISGANVLTF. The CDR3 DNA reads as TGTGCCACCAGTGGTCCCGGGACAGGGATCTCTGGGGCCAACGTCCTGACTTTC.

The chain couples TRBV13 to TRBJ1-2; no firm D call. This CDR3 comprises 11 residues. The germline gives CDR1 PRHDT, CDR2 FYEKMQ (reference sequence). Between the trimmed V and J ends, which lost 1 base and 8 bases, there was a span of 5 bases. In DNA, the CDR3 is TGTGCCAGCAGCTTAGAGAGGGGCTACACCTTC. Encoded protein: CASSLERGYTF.

The V call is TRBV5-6, the J call TRBJ2-7; 8 nucleotides align to TRBD1. The germline V gene has CDR1 SGHDT and CDR2 YYEEEE. J gave up 2 bases and V 4 bases, and 8 bases lay outside the gene matches. The CDR3 runs 15 residues. The CDR3 loop reads CASSPGDRWTYEQYF. As DNA, the CDR3 is TGTGCCAGCAGCCCTGGGGACAGGTGGACCTACGAGCAGTACTTC.

This clone occurred a few times. CDR3 in DNA: TGTGCCAGCAGCGAGGCCGGACAGGGGTACAATGAGCAGTTCTTC. Protein sequence: CASSEAGQGYNEQFF. This chain joins TRBV7-6 and TRBJ2-1, with 9 bases lining up with TRBD1. The germline V gene has CDR1 SGHVS and CDR2 FNYEAQ. The ends lost 5 bases at V and 4 bases at J; junction bases unmatched: 6. The CDR3 totals 15 residues. Complete variable domain (other parts from reference TRBV7-6 and TRBJ2-1): GAGVSQSPRYKVTKRGQDVALRCDPISGHVSLYWYRQALGQGPEFLTYFNYEAQQDKSGLPNDRFSAERPEGSISTLTIQRTEQRDSAMYRCASSEAGQGYNEQFFGPGTRLTVL.

The chain employs TRBV11-1 and TRBJ2-1, with TRBD2 matching 12 bases. Germline V gene data show CDR1 as SGHAT and CDR2 as FQDESV (reference sequence). V shed 5 bases and J 9 bases; nucleotides not matched to a gene: 8. There are 15 residues in the CDR3. For the CDR3, the DNA is TGTGCCAGCAGCCGACTAGCGGGGGTGGTGGGTGAGCAGTTCTTC. Amino acids: CASSRLAGVVGEQFF. Full variable domain (outside the CDR3, taken from reference TRBV11-1 and TRBJ2-1): EAEVAQSPRYKITEKSQAVAFWCDPISGHATLYWYRQILGQGPELLVQFQDESVVDDSQLPKDRFSAERLKGVDSTLKIQPAELGDSAMYLCASSRLAGVVGEQFFGPGTRLTVL.

V usage is TRBV7-2 and J usage is TRBJ2-2; 9 nucleotides match TRBD1. Germline CDR1 and CDR2: SGHTA and FQGNSA. The CDR3 contains 12 residues. The trim removed 10 bases at V and 6 bases at J, leaving 3 bases unmatched. The CDR3 sequence is CAIRTGAGELFF. CDR3 coding DNA: TGTGCCATAAGGACAGGGGCCGGGGAGCTGTTTTTT.

This clone was picked up one time. This chain joins TRBV5-4 and TRBJ2-5; 8 bases line up with TRBD1. The length of the CDR3 is 14 residues. Germline trimming cut 4 bases from V and 5 bases from J; bases unmatched to any gene: 7. CDR1 is SGHNT and CDR2 is YYREEE in the germline V gene (reference sequence). CDR3 in DNA: TGTGCCAGCAGCCGACAGGGGTCCTCGGAGACCCAGTACTTC. This gives the protein CASSRQGSSETQYF.

This clone has just a few counts. The chain joins TRBV5-1 to TRBJ1-2; no firm D call. CDR1 and CDR2 (germline): SGHRS, YFSETQ. The CDR3 extends over 12 amino acids. V was clipped by 4 bases and J by 8 bases, with 12 bases between them. CDR3 sequence (DNA): TGCGCCAGCAGCCTTGACACTGAAGGCTACACCTTC. Amino acids: CASSLDTEGYTF.

V and J are TRBV7-2 and TRBJ2-5; 12 nucleotides line up with TRBD2. Trimming removed 5 bases from V and 1 base from J; junction bases left unmatched: 5. This CDR3 region has 16 residues. Germline values: CDR1 SGHTA, CDR2 FQGNSA. As DNA, the CDR3 is TGTGCCAGCAGCGTAGGACTAGCGGGATCCCAAGAGACCCAGTACTTC. It encodes CASSVGLAGSQETQYF.

The gene calls are TRBV6-6 and TRBJ1-5, with 7 bases that match TRBD1. This CDR3 region has 17 residues. After removal of 5 bases from V and 0 bases from J, the junction contained 10 bases not matched to a gene. Germline CDR1 MNHNY, CDR2 SVGAGI (reference sequence). The CDR3 nucleotides read TGTGCCAGCAGTCCCGCCACAGGGGTACATAGCAATCAGCCCCAGCATTTT. Its protein is CASSPATGVHSNQPQHF.

The CDR3 region has the DNA TGTGCCAGTAGTATCGGTCCGGCGGGGGGAAATTACAATGAGCAGTTCTTC. This codes for CASSIGPAGGNYNEQFF. The gene calls are TRBV19 and TRBJ2-1, with 8 nucleotides matching TRBD2. The CDR3 covers 17 residues. The germline V gene encodes CDR1 LNHDA and CDR2 SQIVND (reference sequence). The ends lost 3 bases at V and 4 bases at J; junction bases unmatched: 11.

The rearrangement joins TRBV2 to TRBJ1-2; D is undetermined. V was trimmed by 4 bases and J by 2 bases, leaving 11 bases between them. The CDR3 loop spans 14 amino acids. CDR1 SNHLY and CDR2 FYNNEI come from the germline V gene. The CDR3: CASSVRPGNYGYTF. The CDR3 region has the DNA TGTGCCAGCAGTGTCCGGCCCGGGAACTATGGCTACACCTTC.

The J gene is TRBJ1-5, the V gene TRBV18, with TRBD1 identical over 8 bases. Per germline, CDR1 KGHSH and CDR2 LQKENI. This CDR3 is built from 15 residues. V dropped 6 bases and J dropped 0; count of bases not matched to a gene: 4. The CDR3 here is CASSQGAPSNQPQHF. CDR3 DNA sequence: TGTGCCAGCTCGCAGGGGGCCCCTAGCAATCAGCCCCAGCATTTT.